This T cell receptor beta chain was documented in a study of siplizumab effects on memory and regulatory T cells. Study-wide results and limits: A major contribution to the alloresponse seemed to be made by naive T cells, which seemed more diverse than memory cells.

This CDR3 region has 19 residues. Trimming cost V 5 bases and J 4 bases, with 26 bases left between them. CDR1 is SEHNR, CDR2 FQNEAQ, per germline (reference sequence). Cells from the mixed lymphocyte reaction were cocultured for around 6 days at 37°C. Some clones are missing from TCRdb's copy, which holds only in-frame ones; the method was immunoSEQ multiplex PCR. The table records 15,000 to 20,000 clones, 44% of them present only once. Of note for this clone: As yet, its antigen is unknown.

This receptor was obtained from a human donor in good health; the cells came from an allogeneic mixed lymphocyte reaction. Some clones in this sample may be carry-over from other donors' samples. Sample: CFSE-low (dividing) CD4+ T cells sorted from an allogeneic mixed lymphocyte reaction. The chain has TRBV7-9 and TRBJ2-2; D remains unclear. The CDR3 here is CASSQWALGRRALTGELFF. Written as DNA, the CDR3 is TGTGCCAGCAGCCAATGGGCCCTGGGCAGGAGAGCCCTCACCGGGGAGCTGTTTTTT.